The 15 T cell receptor beta chains below all came from one sample that was sequenced in a study of spatial heterogeneity in lung cancer. Study-wide findings and caveats: Mutation counts in tumors were tracked by counts of expanded intratumoral alpha and beta TCRs.

These TCRs are of unknown antigen specificity. MiXCR, applied by TCRdb to the 5' RACE reads, yields one record per CDR3 protein. In the table there are roughly 4,000 distinct CDR3 sequences, under 15% of which are singletons. The time point was: sample taken at primary tumor resection. The sequences come from lung tumor tissue, collected at surgery. Receptors originate from a female donor with early-stage non-small cell lung cancer.

By share, this clonotype counts as medium-sized. The library was designed around alpha chains, so this beta chain is a stray read whose abundance carries little weight. The chain uses TRBV7-2 and TRBJ1-1, with D possibly being TRBD1 (5 bases). CDR3 length: 14 residues. Per germline, CDR1 SGHTA and CDR2 FQGNSA. V was shortened by 2 bases and J by 5 bases, with 12 bases between the two germline ends. The CDR3 region is CASSLPQGRTEAFF. DNA for the CDR3: TGTGCCAGCAGCTTACCCCAGGGAAGGACTGAAGCTTTCTTT.

In its sample, this clonotype was seen many times. This beta chain lies outside the target of a library built for alpha chains; its clone size means little. The chain employs TRBV5-5 and TRBJ2-2; D is ambiguous. This CDR3 has 14 amino acids. Germline V gene data show CDR1 as SGHKS and CDR2 as YYEKEE (reference sequence). Trimming removed 0 bases from V and 4 bases from J, with 7 bases in between. CDR3 residues: CASSLGRFTGELFF. The CDR3 region has the DNA TGTGCCAGCAGCTTGGGTCGTTTCACCGGGGAGCTGTTTTTT.

In this sample, this clonotype is medium-sized (0.01 to 0.1%). Little can be read into the size of this beta chain, an off-target read in a library designed for alpha chains. This rearrangement joins TRBV18 to TRBJ2-1, with D tentatively TRBD2 (6 bases). The CDR3 runs 15 residues. Per the germline V gene, CDR1 is KGHSH and CDR2 is LQKENI. V lost 7 bases, J lost 3 bases, and 16 bases lay in between. CDR3 DNA: TGTGCCAGCTTTCCTGGAGGGGCAGACTACAATGAGCAGTTCTTC. This codes for CASFPGGADYNEQFF.

By share, this clonotype ranks as medium-sized. This beta chain represents an off-target read in a library built for alpha chains; its size is of limited meaning. This chain uses TRBV7-6 with TRBJ1-1; no reliable D call. The V gene's germline CDR1 is SGHVS and CDR2 FNYEAQ. The CDR3 is 16 residues long. V was trimmed by 0 bases and J by 0 bases, leaving 11 bases between them. CDR3 region: CASSLAFAAMNTEAFF. CDR3 sequence (DNA): TGTGCCAGCAGCTTAGCGTTCGCAGCCATGAACACTGAAGCTTTCTTT.

Concerning this clonotype itself: Since it is a stray read in a library aimed at alpha chains, this beta chain has a size that is not meaningful. This chain links TRBV9 with TRBJ2-7, with a weak D call TRBD2 (6 bases). The V end lost 5 bases, the J end lost 1 base, and 16 bases lay between the germline ends. Germline assignment: CDR1 SGDLS and CDR2 YYNGEE. The CDR3 loop spans 15 amino acids. DNA of the CDR3: TGTGCCAGCAGTGGTGGAGGGTTTGTGTCCTACGAGCAGTACTTC. This codes for CASSGGGFVSYEQYF. Full variable domain (outside the CDR3, taken from reference TRBV9 and TRBJ2-7): DSGVTQTPKHLITATGQRVTLRCSPRSGDLSVYWYQQSLDQGLQFLIQYYNGEERAKGNILERFSAQQFPDLHSELNLSSLELGDSALYFCASSGGGFVSYEQYFGPGTRLTVT.

This clonotype is medium-sized (0.01 to 0.1%) in the sample. The library was prepared for alpha chains; this beta chain is a stray read, so its frequency means little. J is TRBJ2-7 and V is TRBV28; no reliable D call. The CDR3 spans 11 residues. The germline CDR1 and CDR2 sequences are MDHEN and SYDVKM. Trimming took 6 bases from V and 1 from J, leaving 4 bases between them. CDR3 sequence reads: CASRTSYEQYF. As DNA, the CDR3 is TGTGCCAGCAGGACTTCCTACGAGCAGTACTTC.

In the case of this clonotype: The junction differs from germline at one of its ends, possibly a read error. This beta chain is a stray read from a library made for alpha chains; its abundance is not meaningful. V is TRBV20-1 and J is TRBJ2-7; D call uncertain. The CDR3 has 13 amino acids. CDR1 DFQATT and CDR2 SNEGSKA come from the germline V gene (reference sequence). CDR3 amino acids: CSARGSLSHEQYF. CDR3 in DNA: TGCAGTGCTAGAGGCTCTCTCTCCCACGAGCAGTACTTC.

This clonotype has a handful of counts. This beta chain was picked up by a library intended for alpha chains and is off target, so its count carries little meaning. The gene calls are TRBV6-1 and TRBJ2-7, with D perhaps matching TRBD2 (6 bases). The CDR3 spans 14 residues. Germline-derived CDR1 and CDR2 are MNHNS and SASEGT. V was shortened by 4 bases and J by 2 bases, with 12 bases between the two germline ends. CDR3 protein: CASSATGVPYEQYF. The CDR3, as DNA: TGTGCCAGCAGTGCGACGGGGGTACCCTACGAGCAGTACTTC.

In its sample, this clonotype ranks as medium-sized (0.01 to 0.1%). Since the library was made to target alpha chains, this beta chain is a stray read and its abundance is not meaningful. The chain employs TRBV27 and TRBJ1-1; TRBD1 matches at 12 bases. Germline V gene data show CDR1 as MNHEY and CDR2 as SMNVEV (reference sequence). The ends lost 4 bases at V and 5 bases at J; junction bases unmatched: 11. The CDR3 extends over 17 amino acids. The chain's CDR3 is CASSSPGQGAGVTEAFF. The CDR3 DNA sequence: TGTGCCAGCAGTTCTCCGGGACAGGGGGCGGGAGTTACTGAAGCTTTCTTT.

This clonotype has ten or more counts. Because this beta chain is a stray read in a library intended to capture alpha chains, its abundance should not be given much weight. This chain links TRBV6-1 with TRBJ2-5; 9 nucleotides align to TRBD1. The V gene end was trimmed by 6 bases and the J gene end by 4 bases; junction bases not matched to a gene: 6. The CDR3 contains 14 residues. Germline assignment: CDR1 MNHNS and CDR2 SASEGT. CDR3 nucleotide sequence: TGTGCCAGCAGGACAGGGGGGGAGGGAGAGACCCAGTACTTC. Its protein product is CASRTGGEGETQYF.

At least ten counts were recorded for this clonotype. This beta chain represents an off-target read in a library built for alpha chains; its size is of limited meaning. This chain links TRBV9 with TRBJ1-1; D possibly corresponds to TRBD1 (6 bases). The germline V gene has CDR1 SGDLS and CDR2 YYNGEE. Trimming pared 1 base from V and 4 bases from J, leaving 11 bases between. The CDR3 runs to 14 residues. The CDR3 DNA reads TGTGCCAGCAGCGTAACAGGGTCTAGCACTGAAGCTTTCTTT. Its translation is CASSVTGSSTEAFF. Full variable domain (rest looked up from reference TRBV9 and TRBJ1-1): DSGVTQTPKHLITATGQRVTLRCSPRSGDLSVYWYQQSLDQGLQFLIQYYNGEERAKGNILERFSAQQFPDLHSELNLSSLELGDSALYFCASSVTGSSTEAFFGQGTRLTVV.

This clonotype is deemed medium-sized. Being off target in a library aimed at alpha chains, this beta chain has a size of little meaning. J is TRBJ2-3 and V is TRBV7-3; D is ambiguous. Germline assignment: CDR1 SGHTA and CDR2 FQGTGA. CDR3 length: 14 amino acids. V was cut by 11 bases and J by 0 bases, with 15 bases left in between. CDR3 residues: CAPPKAPSTDTQYF. CDR3 bases: TGTGCCCCCCCGAAGGCCCCTAGCACAGATACGCAGTATTTT.

This clonotype was picked up many times. Found in a library prepared for alpha chains, this beta chain is an off-target read, and its abundance has little meaning. The rearrangement joins TRBV13 to TRBJ2-7; 7 bases are shared with TRBD1. CDR1 and CDR2 (germline): PRHDT, FYEKMQ (reference sequence). With 6 bases clipped from V and 4 bases from J, the junction kept 12 bases outside the gene matches. The CDR3 spans 15 residues. The CDR3 loop reads CASSFSQSRGYEQYF. The CDR3 coding sequence is TGTGCCAGCAGTTTTTCCCAATCCAGGGGGTACGAGCAGTACTTC. Combining the CDR3 with reference TRBV13 and TRBJ2-7 gives the whole variable domain AAGVIQSPRHLIKEKRETATLKCYPIPRHDTVYWYQQGPGQDPQFLISFYEKMQSDKGSIPDRFSAQQFSDYHSELNMSSLELGDSALYFCASSFSQSRGYEQYFGPGTRLTVT.

This clonotype was seen a handful of times. Since the library was made to target alpha chains, this beta chain is a stray read and its abundance is not meaningful. The J gene is TRBJ1-5, the V gene TRBV6-1, with 7 bases identical to TRBD1. The CDR3 extends over 17 amino acids. The ends lost 0 bases at V and 6 bases at J; junction bases unmatched: 11. Germline V gene lookup returns CDR1 MNHNS and CDR2 SASEGT. In DNA, the CDR3 is TGTGCCAGCAGTGAAGCAGGGGGCGATGGTTTGTCTCAGCCCCAGCATTTT. Translated, it gives CASSEAGGDGLSQPQHF.

This clonotype was detected many times. This beta chain appears as a stray read in a library generated for alpha chains; its size is not informative. The J gene is TRBJ2-3, the V gene TRBV27; no clear D gene. Trimming stripped 6 bases from V and 0 bases from J, with 10 bases between. Per the germline V gene, CDR1 is MNHEY and CDR2 is SMNVEV (reference sequence). The CDR3 has 14 amino acids. CDR3 DNA: TGTGCCAGCAGCCGAAGGGCTAGCACAGATACGCAGTATTTT. It translates to CASSRRASTDTQYF.